The text below deals with one TCR beta chain. Antigen unknown. Trimming stripped 5 bases from V and 0 bases from J, with 11 bases between. Germline values: CDR1 SNHLY, CDR2 FYNNEI. The CDR3 is 15 amino acids. TCRdb's copy holds only in-frame clones and misses some; the assay was immunoSEQ multiplex PCR. The table lists about 20,000 clones, more than 75% of them singletons. This sample was included in a study of PD-1 blockade in classical Hodgkin lymphoma. The time point was: cycle 4 day 1 (C4D1), after around six weeks of nivolumab. Exposure to brentuximab vedotin varied, and each patient had relapsed following autologous stem cell transplantation. PBMCs were thawed, and CD8+ T cells were then isolated from them by magnetic negative selection. Patients showed best responses of complete response, partial response or progressive disease. Whole-study results and caveats: Significantly greater TCR diversity emerged by C4D1 in CD4+ cells but not CD8+ cells. As was reported, newly diagnosed patients showed lower baseline TCR diversity than healthy donors did. Factors driving the repertoire differences, possibly disease activity or prior therapy, remain undefined.

The material sequenced was CD8+ T cells from blood, taken before the fourth cycle of nivolumab. The TCR originated in a human donor with classical Hodgkin lymphoma. This chain joins TRBV2 and TRBJ1-5; a possible D gene is TRBD1 (6 bases). Here the CDR3 DNA reads TGTGCCAGCAGTTACAGGGATTTTAGCAATCAGCCCCAGCATTTT. Protein product: CASSYRDFSNQPQHF.